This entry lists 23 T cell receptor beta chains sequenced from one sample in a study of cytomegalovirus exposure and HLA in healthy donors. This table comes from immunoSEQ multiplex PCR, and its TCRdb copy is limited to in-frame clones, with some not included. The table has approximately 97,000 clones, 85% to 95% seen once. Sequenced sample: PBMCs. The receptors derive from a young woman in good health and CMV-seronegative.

This CDR3 is CASSLGGGAQNEQFF. The CDR3 nucleotides are TGTGCCAGCAGCTTAGGCGGGGGGGCCCAAAATGAGCAGTTCTTC. The rearrangement uses TRBV7-2 and TRBJ2-1; TRBD2 matches at 9 bases. The trim removed 1 base at V and 7 bases at J, leaving 5 bases unmatched. This CDR3 region has 15 residues. The germline V gene has CDR1 SGHTA and CDR2 FQGNSA.

The CDR3 nucleotides read TGCGCCAGCAGCCGCGGGGGCACTGAAGCTTTCTTT. Its translation is CASSRGGTEAFF. The chain joins TRBV4-1 to TRBJ1-1, with D possibly being TRBD1 (5 bases). The germline V gene has CDR1 MGHRA and CDR2 YSYEKL. The CDR3 extends over 12 amino acids. V dropped 4 bases and J dropped 4 bases, with 7 bases sitting between them.

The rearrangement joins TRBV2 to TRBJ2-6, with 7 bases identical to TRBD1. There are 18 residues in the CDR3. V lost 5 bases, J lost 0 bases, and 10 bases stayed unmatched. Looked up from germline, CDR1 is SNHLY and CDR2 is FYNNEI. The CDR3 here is CASSPLPGQTSGANVLTF. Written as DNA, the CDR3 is TGTGCCAGCAGTCCACTACCGGGACAGACCTCTGGGGCCAACGTCCTGACTTTC.

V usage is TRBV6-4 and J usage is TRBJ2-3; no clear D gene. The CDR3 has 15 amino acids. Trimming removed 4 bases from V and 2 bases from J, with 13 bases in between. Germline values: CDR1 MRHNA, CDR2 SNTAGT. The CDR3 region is CASSVGGQYTDTQYF. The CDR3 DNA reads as TGTGCCAGCAGTGTTGGTGGGCAGTACACAGATACGCAGTATTTT.

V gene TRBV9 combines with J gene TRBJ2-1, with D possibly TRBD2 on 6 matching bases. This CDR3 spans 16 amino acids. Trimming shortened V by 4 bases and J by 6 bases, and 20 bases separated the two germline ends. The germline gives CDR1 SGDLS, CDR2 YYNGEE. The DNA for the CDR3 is TGTGCCAGCAGCCCCAGTCAGGGTCTGGAGGGCAATGAGCAGTTCTTC. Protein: CASSPSQGLEGNEQFF.

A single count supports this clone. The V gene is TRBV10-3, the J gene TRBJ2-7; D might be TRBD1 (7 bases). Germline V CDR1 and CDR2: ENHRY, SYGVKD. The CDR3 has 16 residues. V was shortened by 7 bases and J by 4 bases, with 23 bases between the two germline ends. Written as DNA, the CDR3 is TGTGCCATCACGGGGCGGGGCGGGACAGACCTATACGAGCAGTACTTC. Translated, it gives CAITGRGGTDLYEQYF.

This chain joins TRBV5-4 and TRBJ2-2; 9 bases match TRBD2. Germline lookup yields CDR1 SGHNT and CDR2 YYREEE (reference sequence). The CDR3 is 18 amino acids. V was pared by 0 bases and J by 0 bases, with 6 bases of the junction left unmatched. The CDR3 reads CASSLERGANSNTGELFF. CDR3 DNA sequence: TGTGCCAGCAGCTTGGAGCGGGGGGCCAATTCGAACACCGGGGAGCTGTTTTTT.

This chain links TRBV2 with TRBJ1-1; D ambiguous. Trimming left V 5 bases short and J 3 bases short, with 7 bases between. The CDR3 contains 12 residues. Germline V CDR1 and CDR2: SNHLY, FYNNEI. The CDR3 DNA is TGTGCCAGCAGTTTACAGTACACTGAAGCTTTCTTT. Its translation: CASSLQYTEAFF.

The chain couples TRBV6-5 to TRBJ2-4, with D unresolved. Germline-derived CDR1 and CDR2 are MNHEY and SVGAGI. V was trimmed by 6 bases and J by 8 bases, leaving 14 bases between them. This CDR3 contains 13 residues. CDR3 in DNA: TGTGCCAGCAGCGACACCAACATTCACATTCAGTACTTC. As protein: CASSDTNIHIQYF.

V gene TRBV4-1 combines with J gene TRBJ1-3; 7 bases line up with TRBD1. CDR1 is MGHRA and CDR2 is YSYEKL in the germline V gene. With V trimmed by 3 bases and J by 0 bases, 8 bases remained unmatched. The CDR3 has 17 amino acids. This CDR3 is CASSQTGPFLSGNTIYF. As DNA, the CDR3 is TGCGCCAGCAGCCAGACAGGGCCCTTTCTCTCTGGAAACACCATATATTTT.

The CDR3 DNA follows: TGCGCCAGCAGCCAAGGGTACGTCGCAAGCAACACTGAAGCTTTCTTT. Protein: CASSQGYVASNTEAFF. V and J are TRBV4-3 and TRBJ1-1; D gene ambiguous. The length of the CDR3 is 16 residues. The V and J ends lost 1 base and 2 bases respectively, with 14 bases between them. Germline V lookup: CDR1 LGHNA, CDR2 YSLEER.

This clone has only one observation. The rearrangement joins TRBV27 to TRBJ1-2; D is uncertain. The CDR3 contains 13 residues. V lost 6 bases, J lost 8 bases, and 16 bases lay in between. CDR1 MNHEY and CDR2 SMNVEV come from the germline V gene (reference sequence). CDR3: CASSPLSLGGYTF. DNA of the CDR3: TGTGCCAGCAGCCCCCTTTCGTTGGGCGGCTACACCTTC.

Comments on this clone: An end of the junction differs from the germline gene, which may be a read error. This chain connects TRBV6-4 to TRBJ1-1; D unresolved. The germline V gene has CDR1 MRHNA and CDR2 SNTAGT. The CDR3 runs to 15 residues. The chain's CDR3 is CASSEVGVGSTEAFF. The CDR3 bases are TGTGCTAGCAGTGAGGTCGGGGTTGGTTCCACTGAAGCTTTCTTT.

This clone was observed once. The DNA of the CDR3 is TGTGCCAGCAGCGTAGATTCCGGGACTAGCTACGAGCAGTACTTC. Its translation is CASSVDSGTSYEQYF. The V and J genes are TRBV9 and TRBJ2-7; 8 nucleotides align to TRBD2. Unmatched junction bases numbered 5, after V lost 0 bases and J lost 3 bases. The germline gives CDR1 SGDLS, CDR2 YYNGEE. The CDR3 has 15 amino acids.

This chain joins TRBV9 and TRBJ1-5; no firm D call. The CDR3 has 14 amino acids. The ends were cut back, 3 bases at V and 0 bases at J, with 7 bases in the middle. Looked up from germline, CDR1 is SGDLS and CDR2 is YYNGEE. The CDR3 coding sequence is TGTGCCAGCAGCGCGGGTCATAGCAATCAGCCCCAGCATTTT. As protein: CASSAGHSNQPQHF.

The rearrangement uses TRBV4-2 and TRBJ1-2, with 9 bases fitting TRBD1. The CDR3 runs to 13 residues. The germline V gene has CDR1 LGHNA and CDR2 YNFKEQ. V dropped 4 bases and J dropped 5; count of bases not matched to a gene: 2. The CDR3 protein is CASSPGQGYGYTF. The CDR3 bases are TGTGCCAGCAGCCCTGGACAGGGGTATGGCTACACCTTC.

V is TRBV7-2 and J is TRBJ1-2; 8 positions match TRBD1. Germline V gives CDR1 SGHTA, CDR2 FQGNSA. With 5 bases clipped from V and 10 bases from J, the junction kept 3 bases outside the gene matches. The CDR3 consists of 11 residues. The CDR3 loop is CASSPQGAYTF. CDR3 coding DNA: TGTGCCAGCAGCCCTCAGGGGGCCTACACCTTC.

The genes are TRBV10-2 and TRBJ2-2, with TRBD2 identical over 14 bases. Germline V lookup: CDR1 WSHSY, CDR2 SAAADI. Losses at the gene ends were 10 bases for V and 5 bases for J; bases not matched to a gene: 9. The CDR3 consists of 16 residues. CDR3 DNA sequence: TGCGCCACCATCTCAGGACTAGCGGGAGGTACCGGGGAGCTGTTTTTT. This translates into CATISGLAGGTGELFF.

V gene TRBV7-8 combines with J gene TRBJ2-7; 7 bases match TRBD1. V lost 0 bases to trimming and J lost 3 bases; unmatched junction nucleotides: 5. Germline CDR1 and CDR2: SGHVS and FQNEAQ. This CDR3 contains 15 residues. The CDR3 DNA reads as TGTGCCAGCAGCTTAGCGCCAGGGGGTAGCTACGAGCAGTACTTC. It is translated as CASSLAPGGSYEQYF.

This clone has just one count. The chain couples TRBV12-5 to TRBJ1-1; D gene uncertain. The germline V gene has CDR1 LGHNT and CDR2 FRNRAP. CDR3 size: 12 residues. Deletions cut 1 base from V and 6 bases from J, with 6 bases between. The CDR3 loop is CASGLGGAEAFF. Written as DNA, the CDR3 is TGTGCTAGTGGTTTGGGAGGAGCTGAAGCTTTCTTT. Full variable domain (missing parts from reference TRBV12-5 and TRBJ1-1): DARVTQTPRHKVTEMGQEVTMRCQPILGHNTVFWYRQTMMQGLELLAYFRNRAPLDDSGMPKDRFSAEMPDATLATLKIQPSEPRDSAVYFCASGLGGAEAFFGQGTRLTVV.

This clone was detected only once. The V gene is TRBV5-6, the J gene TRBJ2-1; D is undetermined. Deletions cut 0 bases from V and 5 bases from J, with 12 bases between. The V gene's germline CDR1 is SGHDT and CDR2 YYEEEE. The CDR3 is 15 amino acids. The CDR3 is CASSLAIRGNNEQFF. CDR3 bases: TGTGCCAGCAGCTTGGCCATCCGAGGCAACAATGAGCAGTTCTTC.

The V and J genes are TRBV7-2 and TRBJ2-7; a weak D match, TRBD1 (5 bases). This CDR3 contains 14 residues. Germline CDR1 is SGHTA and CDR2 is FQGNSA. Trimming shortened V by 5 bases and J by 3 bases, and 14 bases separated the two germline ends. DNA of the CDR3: TGTGCCAGCAGCCCCCGAGACAGATACTACGAGCAGTACTTC. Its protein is CASSPRDRYYEQYF.

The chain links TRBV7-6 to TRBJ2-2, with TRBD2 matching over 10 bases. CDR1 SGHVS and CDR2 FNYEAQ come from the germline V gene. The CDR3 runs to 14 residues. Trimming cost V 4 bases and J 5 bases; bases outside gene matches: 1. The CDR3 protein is CASSWTSGTGELFF. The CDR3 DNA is TGTGCCAGCAGCTGGACTAGCGGTACCGGGGAGCTGTTTTTT.